This T cell receptor (beta chain) comes out of a study of early T cells in non-severe SARS-CoV-2 infection. Study context: Unpaired chains resulted from sequencing bulk RNA of unsorted whole blood. Regarding the study as a whole: Private and CD4 specificities were missed by VDJdb matching, which favored anti-spike CD8 responses.

Attachment of unique molecular identifiers to individual cDNA molecules was performed. In TCRdb, the 5' RACE reads were re-called with MiXCR into one record per CDR3 protein. There are roughly 90,000 distinct CDR3 sequences in the sample; over 12% occur only once, and about 0.58% lies in the top ten. Comment on this clonotype: Its cognate antigen is unknown.

The sequence derives from an adult who was a healthcare worker with PCR-confirmed SARS-CoV-2 infection or an uninfected control (not recorded which). Specimen: whole blood.

The CDR3 nucleotides are TGCGCCAGCAGCCAACGTCAGGGCAAAGAGGTGACAGATACGCAGTATTTT. Its translation is CASSQRQGKEVTDTQYF. The chain employs TRBV4-1 and TRBJ2-3; D perhaps matches TRBD1 (5 bases). CDR3 length: 17 amino acids. Trimming pared 2 bases from V and 3 bases from J, leaving 18 bases between. Germline CDR1 MGHRA, CDR2 YSYEKL.